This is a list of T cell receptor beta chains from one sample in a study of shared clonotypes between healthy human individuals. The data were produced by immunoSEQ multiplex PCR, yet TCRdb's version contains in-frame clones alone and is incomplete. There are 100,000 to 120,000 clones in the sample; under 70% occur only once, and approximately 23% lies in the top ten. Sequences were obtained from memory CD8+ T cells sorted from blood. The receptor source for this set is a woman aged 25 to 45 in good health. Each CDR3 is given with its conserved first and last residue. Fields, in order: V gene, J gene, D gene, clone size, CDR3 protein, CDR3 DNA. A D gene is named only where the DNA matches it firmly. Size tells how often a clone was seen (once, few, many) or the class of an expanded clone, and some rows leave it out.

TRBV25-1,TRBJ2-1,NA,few,CASGGTVNNEQFF,TGTGCCAGCGGGGGGACAGTTAACAATGAGCAGTTCTTC
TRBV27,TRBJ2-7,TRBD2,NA,CASSTRTSGTEQYF,TGTGCCAGCAGTACCCGGACTAGCGGGACCGAGCAGTACTTC
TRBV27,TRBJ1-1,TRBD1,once,CASSWAGGYTEAFF,TGTGCCAGCAGTTGGGCAGGGGGCTACACTGAAGCTTTCTTT
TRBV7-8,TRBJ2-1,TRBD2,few,CASTQRERQFF,TGTGCCAGCACCCAGCGGGAAAGGCAGTTCTTC
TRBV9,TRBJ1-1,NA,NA,CASSVGVDYDTEAFF,TGTGCCAGCAGCGTAGGGGTAGACTACGACACTGAAGCTTTCTTT
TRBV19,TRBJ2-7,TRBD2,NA,CASSRGGTYEQYF,TGTGCCAGTAGTCGGGGGGGTACCTACGAGCAGTACTTC
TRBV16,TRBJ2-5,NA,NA,CASSQLVGDTETQYF,TGTGCCAGCAGCCAGTTGGTAGGGGATACGGAGACCCAGTACTTC
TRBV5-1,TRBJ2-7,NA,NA,CASSFGGSYEQYF,TGCGCCAGCAGCTTCGGGGGCTCCTACGAGCAGTACTTC
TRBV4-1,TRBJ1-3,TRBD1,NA,CASSQQGAGGNTIYF,TGCGCCAGCAGCCAGCAGGGGGCCGGTGGAAACACCATATATTTT
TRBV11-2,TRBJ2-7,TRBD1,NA,CASRRDSNYEQYF,TGTGCCAGCAGAAGGGACAGTAACTACGAGCAGTACTTC
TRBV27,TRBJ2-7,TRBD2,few,CASRNSGSLGEQYF,TGTGCCAGCAGAAATAGCGGGAGCTTGGGCGAGCAGTACTTC
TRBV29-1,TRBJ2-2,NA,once,CSVSGPPTGELFF,TGCAGCGTGTCCGGGCCTCCCACCGGGGAGCTGTTTTTT
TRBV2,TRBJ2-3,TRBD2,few,CASSESEAAGLREKPYF,TGTGCCAGCAGTGAATCTGAGGCCGCCGGTTTGCGGGAGAAGCCGTATTTT
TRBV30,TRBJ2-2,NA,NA,CAWSVLKGAGELFF,TGTGCCTGGAGTGTATTAAAGGGCGCCGGGGAGCTGTTTTTT
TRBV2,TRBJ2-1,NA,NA,CASSEFLGDYNEQFF,TGTGCCAGCAGTGAATTCTTGGGGGACTACAATGAGCAGTTCTTC
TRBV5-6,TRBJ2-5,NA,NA,CGSRGLEETQYF,TGTGGAAGCAGGGGACTGGAGGAGACCCAGTACTTC
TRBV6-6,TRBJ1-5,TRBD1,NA,CASRPSQGTLQPQHF,TGTGCCAGCAGACCGTCACAGGGGACCCTTCAGCCCCAGCATTTT
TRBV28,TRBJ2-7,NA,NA,CASSFHLEGSSYEQYF,TGTGCCAGCAGTTTTCATCTAGAGGGAAGCTCCTACGAGCAGTACTTC
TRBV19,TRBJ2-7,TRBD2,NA,CASSIRPLTWRESTYEQYF,TGTGCCAGTAGTATTCGCCCTCTTACCTGGCGGGAGTCCACGTACGAGCAGTACTTC
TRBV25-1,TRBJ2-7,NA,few,CASSGPYEQYF,TGTGCCAGCAGTGGGCCCTACGAGCAGTACTTC
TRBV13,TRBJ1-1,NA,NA,CASSKETVVTEAFF,TGTGCCAGCAGCAAAGAAACGGTAGTGACTGAAGCTTTCTTT
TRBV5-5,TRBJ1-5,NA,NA,CASSFGIFKGENQPQHF,TGTGCCAGCAGCTTCGGGATTTTCAAGGGAGAAAATCAGCCCCAGCATTTT
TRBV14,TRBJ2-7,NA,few,CASSPMMAGDEYEQYF,TGTGCCAGCAGCCCCATGATGGCAGGGGACGAATACGAGCAGTACTTC
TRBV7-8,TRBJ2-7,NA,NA,CASSVRDRPTYEQYF,TGTGCCAGCAGCGTCCGGGACCGACCTACCTACGAGCAGTACTTC
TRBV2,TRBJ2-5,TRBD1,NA,CASSLEGQGQETQYF,TGTGCCAGCAGTCTCGAGGGACAGGGACAAGAGACCCAGTACTTC